This TCR beta chain was recovered during a study of T cell changes during pregnancy in multiple sclerosis. The protocol was immunoSEQ multiplex PCR, while the TCRdb copy is restricted to in-frame clones and leaves out a portion. The sample contains about 70,000 clones, around 92% of which appear only once. Trimming cost V 4 bases and J 6 bases; bases outside gene matches: 11. CDR1 is SEHNR, CDR2 FQNEAQ, per germline (reference sequence). This CDR3 has 16 amino acids. The rearrangement joins TRBV7-9 to TRBJ2-5; 10 positions match TRBD2. This receptor was taken from a female donor with multiple sclerosis, enrolled in a pregnancy study. The starting material was peripheral blood, obtained before pregnancy. CDR3 protein: CASSSGSGRAGKTQYF. The CDR3 DNA sequence: TGTGCCAGCAGCTCTGGCAGCGGGAGGGCCGGGAAGACCCAGTACTTC.